These 22 T cell receptor beta chains were sequenced from one sample in a study of T cell responses to AZD1222 COVID-19 vaccine (dated by TCRdb to about 2021). The library was generated by the immunoSEQ multiplex PCR assay. TCRdb took this table from immuneACCESS and kept in-frame rearrangements with V and J called. Such tables lack part of the clones; where checked against another copy, unresolved V genes explain under half of the gap, and the rest is unexplained. This sample is represented by 100,000 to 150,000 clones; 89% of them were singletons. The ten top clones hold approximately 4.5% of the sample. The time point tag for this specimen amounts to: baseline before first vaccination. The sample was peripheral blood, taken on day 0 of AZD1222 vaccination. The receptors come from an adult in good health.

V usage is TRBV14 and J usage is TRBJ2-2; D ambiguous. The germline V gene encodes CDR1 SGHDN and CDR2 FVKESK. The V end lost 1 base, the J end lost 4 bases, and 7 bases lay between the germline ends. The CDR3 consists of 14 residues. This CDR3 reads CASSQVRATGELFF. The CDR3 nucleotides are TGTGCCAGCAGCCAAGTTCGAGCCACCGGGGAGCTGTTTTTT. Drawing the rest from reference TRBV14 and TRBJ2-2, the complete variable domain is EAGVTQFPSHSVIEKGQTVTLRCDPISGHDNLYWYRRVMGKEIKFLLHFVKESKQDESGMPNNRFLAERTGGTYSTLKVQPAELEDSGVYFCASSQVRATGELFFGEGSRLTVL.

Only a few counts were recorded for this clone. The CDR3 region is CASSGVLGDTQYF. Written as DNA, the CDR3 is TGCGCCAGCAGTGGGGTTTTAGGAGATACGCAGTATTTT. The chain recombines TRBV10-1 with TRBJ2-3; D uncertain. The V gene lost 4 bases and the J gene lost 5 bases, with 10 bases spanning the gap. Germline V gene sequence: CDR1 WNHNN, CDR2 SYGVQD (reference sequence). The length of the CDR3 is 13 residues.

The chain couples TRBV7-2 to TRBJ2-1; D is unclear. This CDR3 contains 14 residues. From germline, CDR1 is SGHTA and CDR2 FQGNSA. V lost 2 bases and J 2 bases, leaving 7 bases between the germline ends. The DNA for the CDR3 is TGTGCCAGCAGCTTATCAACAGCCTACAATGAGCAGTTCTTC. Its translation is CASSLSTAYNEQFF.

This chain connects TRBV9 to TRBJ2-1, with 11 nucleotides matching TRBD2. With 4 bases clipped from V and 4 bases from J, the junction kept 10 bases outside the gene matches. The CDR3 loop spans 17 amino acids. Germline CDR1 reads SGDLS; CDR2 reads YYNGEE. The CDR3 is CASSKTSGLAAYNEQFF. In DNA form, the CDR3 reads TGTGCCAGCAGCAAGACCTCGGGACTAGCGGCTTACAATGAGCAGTTCTTC.

This chain uses TRBV7-9 with TRBJ2-1; D possibly matches TRBD1 or TRBD2 (5 bases each). The CDR3 covers 14 residues. CDR1 is SEHNR, CDR2 FQNEAQ, per germline (reference sequence). V was pared by 8 bases and J by 10 bases, with 21 bases between. CDR3 DNA sequence: TGTGCCAGCGAGGAAAGGTCTGGGGGATTCGAGCAGTTCTTC. This gives the protein CASEERSGGFEQFF.

The rearrangement links TRBV11-2 to TRBJ1-1, with 8 bases that match TRBD1. Germline V gene lookup returns CDR1 SGHAT and CDR2 FQNNGV. CDR3 length: 16 residues. V gave up 1 base and J gave up 4 bases; unmatched junction bases: 8. CDR3: CASSLGFPGGITEAFF. In DNA form, the CDR3 reads TGTGCCAGCAGCTTAGGCTTTCCAGGGGGCATCACTGAAGCTTTCTTT.

This sequence joins TRBV5-1 and TRBJ2-1, with 7 bases identical to TRBD2. The CDR3 sequence is 15 residues long. The ends lost 0 bases at V and 6 bases at J; junction bases unmatched: 6. CDR1 SGHRS and CDR2 YFSETQ come from the germline V gene. The CDR3 spells CASSLVASGLNEQFF. The DNA of the CDR3 is TGCGCCAGCAGCTTGGTAGCTAGCGGACTCAATGAGCAGTTCTTC.

The V call is TRBV7-8, the J call TRBJ2-7; D is uncertain. V was shortened by 1 base and J by 6 bases, with 4 bases between the two germline ends. This CDR3 spans 11 amino acids. The germline CDR1 and CDR2 sequences are SGHVS and FQNEAQ. This CDR3 reads CASSLDGEQYF. CDR3 in DNA: TGTGCCAGCAGCTTAGATGGCGAGCAGTACTTC.

V is TRBV19 and J is TRBJ1-5; TRBD1 matches at 9 bases. This CDR3 has 16 amino acids. In germline, CDR1 is LNHDA, CDR2 SQIVND (reference sequence). Trimming took 8 bases from V and 1 from J; bases not matched to a gene: 9. The CDR3: CASRPVGQGSNQPQHF. The CDR3 DNA reads TGTGCCAGTCGACCCGTAGGACAGGGGAGCAATCAGCCCCAGCATTTT.

The V and J genes are TRBV6-1 and TRBJ2-7; 8 positions agree with TRBD2. CDR1 is MNHNS, CDR2 SASEGT, per germline. The CDR3 extends over 12 amino acids. V shed 3 bases and J 9 bases; nucleotides not matched to a gene: 4. CDR3 nucleotide sequence: TGTGCCAGCAGTGATATCGCGGGAGGGCAGTACTTC. Its translation: CASSDIAGGQYF.

The CDR3 coding sequence is TGTGCCAGTAGTATAGGAGGGAGTTCGGGGGGCGAGCAGTACTTC. Protein product: CASSIGGSSGGEQYF. The chain uses TRBV19 and TRBJ2-7, with 7 nucleotides matching TRBD2. Losses at the gene ends were 1 base for V and 6 bases for J; bases not matched to a gene: 9. Germline lookup yields CDR1 LNHDA and CDR2 SQIVND (reference sequence). This CDR3 is built from 15 residues.

The genes are TRBV2 and TRBJ1-5; D is uncertain. Trimming took off 10 bases at V and 3 bases at J, with 16 bases between the two ends. Germline V gives CDR1 SNHLY, CDR2 FYNNEI. This CDR3 contains 14 residues. This chain's CDR3 is CATKEGRNNQPQHF. The CDR3, as DNA: TGTGCCACCAAAGAGGGCAGGAACAATCAGCCCCAGCATTTT.

This sequence joins TRBV7-8 and TRBJ1-4; D ambiguous. Deletions cut 5 bases from V and 6 bases from J, with 13 bases between. The CDR3 loop spans 14 amino acids. Germline V lookup: CDR1 SGHVS, CDR2 FQNEAQ. The CDR3 is CASSQDGGHEKLFF. As DNA, the CDR3 is TGTGCCAGCAGCCAAGACGGAGGGCATGAAAAACTGTTTTTT.

The chain joins TRBV7-2 to TRBJ1-4, with D unresolved. Germline V gene data show CDR1 as SGHTA and CDR2 as FQGNSA. Between the trimmed V and J ends, which lost 4 bases and 5 bases, there was a span of 5 bases. The CDR3 sequence is 12 residues long. The CDR3 coding sequence is TGTGCCAGCAGCTCACCCAATGAAAAACTGTTTTTT. As protein: CASSSPNEKLFF. Together with reference TRBV7-2 and TRBJ1-4, the CDR3 gives the full variable domain: GAGVSQSPSNKVTEKGKDVELRCDPISGHTALYWYRQSLGQGLEFLIYFQGNSAPDKSGLPSDRFSAERTGGSVSTLTIQRTQQEDSAVYLCASSSPNEKLFFGSGTQLSVL.

The rearrangement joins TRBV11-2 to TRBJ1-1; the D gene is possibly TRBD1 (5 bases). This CDR3 spans 15 amino acids. With 7 bases removed from V and 3 bases from J, the gap between germline ends came to 18 bases. CDR1 is SGHAT, CDR2 FQNNGV, per germline. The DNA of the CDR3 is TGTGCCAGCACCCACTGGGGAACAGGAGACACTGAAGCTTTCTTT. Its protein is CASTHWGTGDTEAFF.

The chain carries TRBV19 and TRBJ1-3, with D perhaps TRBD1 (5 bases). CDR1 is LNHDA and CDR2 is SQIVND in the germline V gene (reference sequence). The CDR3 is 15 amino acids. V was trimmed by 6 bases and J by 0 bases, leaving 12 bases between them. The CDR3 loop is CASSPGQISGNTIYF. The DNA of the CDR3 is TGTGCCAGTAGCCCGGGGCAGATCTCTGGAAACACCATATATTTT.

The chain carries TRBV27 and TRBJ1-2; D gene uncertain. This CDR3 contains 12 residues. Trimming stripped 3 bases from V and 4 bases from J, with 6 bases between. Germline CDR1 MNHEY, CDR2 SMNVEV (reference sequence). The CDR3 DNA reads as TGTGCCAGCAGTTTTCGGGGCTATGGCTACACCTTC. As protein: CASSFRGYGYTF.

The rearrangement uses TRBV5-1 and TRBJ1-1; maybe TRBD1 (5 bases). Per germline, CDR1 SGHRS and CDR2 YFSETQ. This CDR3 comprises 14 residues. V gave up 2 bases and J gave up 2 bases, with 10 bases separating them. CDR3 DNA sequence: TGCGCCAGCAGCTTTGGGGCAGCTAACACTGAAGCTTTCTTT. Translation gives CASSFGAANTEAFF.

The chain employs TRBV7-8 and TRBJ1-2; no clear D gene. CDR1 and CDR2 from the germline V gene are SGHVS and FQNEAQ. V lost 5 bases to trimming and J lost 4 bases, with 17 bases between them. CDR3 size: 15 residues. This CDR3 is CASSLTGLPAYGYTF. The CDR3, as DNA: TGTGCCAGCAGCCTGACCGGGCTGCCGGCCTATGGCTACACCTTC.

V is TRBV28 and J is TRBJ1-4, with D uncertain. V lost 6 bases and J 3 bases, leaving 2 bases between the germline ends. This CDR3 spans 11 amino acids. Germline V gives CDR1 MDHEN, CDR2 SYDVKM. The CDR3 loop reads CASSSNEKLFF. CDR3 DNA: TGTGCCAGCAGCTCTAATGAAAAACTGTTTTTT.

The rearrangement links TRBV5-1 to TRBJ1-3, with a tentative D call TRBD1 (5 bases). CDR1 is SGHRS and CDR2 is YFSETQ in the germline V gene. Trimming stripped 5 bases from V and 0 bases from J, with 9 bases between. The CDR3 is made up of 14 amino acids. CDR3 protein: CASRSGPSGNTIYF. CDR3 sequence (DNA): TGCGCCAGCAGGTCGGGGCCCTCTGGAAACACCATATATTTT.

The rearrangement joins TRBV12-3 or TRBV12-4 to TRBJ1-5; D remains unclear. The CDR3 is 11 residues long. Trimming cost V 3 bases and J 6 bases, with 3 bases left between them. The CDR3 DNA reads TGTGCCAGCAGTTTGAGTCAGCCCCAGCATTTT. Its translation: CASSLSQPQHF.